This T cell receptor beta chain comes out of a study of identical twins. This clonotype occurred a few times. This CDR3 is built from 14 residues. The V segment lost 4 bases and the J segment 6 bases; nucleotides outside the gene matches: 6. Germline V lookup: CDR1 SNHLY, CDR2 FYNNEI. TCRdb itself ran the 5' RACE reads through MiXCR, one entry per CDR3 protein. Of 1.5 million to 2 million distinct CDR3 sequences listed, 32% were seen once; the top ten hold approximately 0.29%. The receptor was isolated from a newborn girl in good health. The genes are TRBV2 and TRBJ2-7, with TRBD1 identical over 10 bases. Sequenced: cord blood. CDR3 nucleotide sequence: TGTGCCAGCAGTGTCGGGACAGGGGATGGCGAGCAGTACTTC. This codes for CASSVGTGDGEQYF.